A selection of T cell receptor beta chains follows, all from one sample in a study of PD-1 blockade in classical Hodgkin lymphoma. The method was immunoSEQ multiplex PCR; TCRdb's version includes in-frame clones alone and lacks a portion of them. The data show about 92,000 clones, with 65% to 85% seen just once and about a sixth held by the top ten. The sequencing used peripheral blood mononuclear cells (PBMCs), collected before the fourth cycle of nivolumab. The source of these receptors is a human donor with classical Hodgkin lymphoma. Each CDR3 is given with its conserved first and last residue. The D gene is left open where the match is weak. Part of the rows lack a size; the others show once, few, many or a class for expanded clones.

j_call clone_size d_call v_call cdr3_length cdr3_nt cdr3_aa
TRBJ1-2 - - TRBV7-8 13 TGTGCCAGCAGCAGGGATTCTAACTATGGCTACACCTTC CASSRDSNYGYTF
TRBJ1-2 - - TRBV5-4 11 TGTGCCAGCAGCTTTGAAGATGGCTACACCTTC CASSFEDGYTF
TRBJ2-3 - TRBD2 TRBV2 16 TGTGCCAGCAGTGCCAATAGCGGGAGTTGGGCAGATACGCAGTATTTT CASSANSGSWADTQYF
TRBJ2-7 - - TRBV7-9 14 TGTGCCAGCAGCGCGGACTATATCGGGTACGAGCAGTACTTC CASSADYIGYEQYF
TRBJ2-1 - - TRBV6-1 15 TGTGCCAGCAGATTCGGAAGTAGCTCCTACAATGAGCAGTTCTTC CASRFGSSSYNEQFF
TRBJ2-5 - - TRBV2 14 TGTGCCAGCAGCCCAAGGACTCGACAAGAGACCCAGTACTTC CASSPRTRQETQYF
TRBJ2-7 - - TRBV10-3 15 TGTGCCATCAGTGAGCGGGAGACGGATGTCTACGAGCAGTACTTC CAISERETDVYEQYF
TRBJ2-3 - - TRBV9 14 TGTGCCAGCAGCGATGACAGTTGGACAGATACGCAGTATTTT CASSDDSWTDTQYF
TRBJ2-5 - TRBD1 TRBV5-1 16 TGCGCCAGCAGCATGAGTCCCGGGACAGCGGAAGAGACCCAGTACTTC CASSMSPGTAEETQYF
TRBJ2-2 - - TRBV19 15 TGTGCCAGTACCCCGGGACCCCAGCTTACCGGGGAGCTGTTTTTT CASTPGPQLTGELFF
TRBJ1-3 - - TRBV10-3 15 TGTGCCATCAGTGAGTTTCGGACAGAAGGAAACACCATATATTTT CAISEFRTEGNTIYF
TRBJ2-5 - TRBD2 TRBV6-5 15 TGTGCCAGCAGCCCAACCCCAGCGGGAGAGGAGACCCAGTACTTC CASSPTPAGEETQYF
TRBJ2-7 - - TRBV4-1 13 TGCGCCAGCAGCCAAGCAGGGCTCCAGGGGCAGTACTTC CASSQAGLQGQYF
TRBJ2-1 - TRBD2 TRBV7-8 15 TGTGCCAGCAGGCAGACTAGCGGGAGCCCGGCGGAGCAGTTCTTC CASRQTSGSPAEQFF
TRBJ2-5 - - TRBV23-1 12 TGCGCCAGCAGTCAACTCCCCGGCCCAGGGGACTTC CASSQLPGPGDF
TRBJ1-1 - - TRBV11-1 13 TGTGCCAGCAGCCCCCAATTTGGCACTGAAGCTTTCTTT CASSPQFGTEAFF
TRBJ1-1 - - TRBV9 13 TGTGCCAGCAGCGTAGGGAAGAACACTGAAGCTTTCTTT CASSVGKNTEAFF
TRBJ1-2 few - TRBV19 15 TGTGCCAGTAGTATAGATCCCGCAGGGCGCGGTAGCTACACCTTC CASSIDPAGRGSYTF
TRBJ2-7 - TRBD2 TRBV9 15 TGTGCCAGCAGCGCCCTAGCGGGAGGCATGGACGAGCAGTACTTC CASSALAGGMDEQYF
TRBJ1-1 - - TRBV7-2 15 TGTGCCAGCAGCTTAGCCCCCCAGGGGAACACTGAAGCTTTCTTT CASSLAPQGNTEAFF
TRBJ2-7 - TRBD1 TRBV7-2 15 TGTGCCAGCAGCTTAGGAACAGGGGGCACGGACGAGCAGTACTTC CASSLGTGGTDEQYF
TRBJ2-2 - - TRBV2 15 TGTGCCAGCGCCGCCGGAATTTTGGCCACCGGGGAGCTGTTTTTT CASAAGILATGELFF
TRBJ1-4 - TRBD1 TRBV28 16 TGTGCCAGCAGCCCCAGGACAGGGGCAGTTTTTGAAAAACTGTTTTTT CASSPRTGAVFEKLFF
TRBJ2-6 once - TRBV5-1 17 TGCGCCAGCAGCTCATCCCTAAGGGGGTCCGGGGCCAACGTCCTGACTTTC CASSSSLRGSGANVLTF
TRBJ1-3 - - TRBV19 16 TGTGCCAGTAGTACCACTGGACCTTCTTCTGGAAACACCATATATTTT CASSTTGPSSGNTIYF
TRBJ2-1 - - TRBV28 17 TGTGCCAGCAGTTTGTCGAGCGGGCCGAGCTCCTACAATGAGCAGTTCTTC CASSLSSGPSSYNEQFF
TRBJ2-5 once TRBD1 TRBV6-5 15 TGTGCCAGCAGTTCCCGGACAGGGGGCGTAGAGACCCAGTACTTC CASSSRTGGVETQYF
TRBJ2-5 - - TRBV4-1 13 TGCGCCAGCAGCGCCCGGGACTTAGAGACCCAGTACTTC CASSARDLETQYF
TRBJ2-2 - - TRBV18 16 TGTGCCAGCTCACCAGTTTCCCCATTAAACACCGGGGAGCTGTTTTTT CASSPVSPLNTGELFF
TRBJ2-3 - - TRBV27 16 TGTGCCAGCAGTTTTGGGGGGGGCTTCCCCACAGATACGCAGTATTTT CASSFGGGFPTDTQYF
TRBJ2-1 - - TRBV4-1 15 TGCGCCAGCAGCCAAGGTGGAAGGTATGACAATGAGCAGTTCTTC CASSQGGRYDNEQFF
TRBJ2-1 - TRBD2 TRBV2 17 TGTGCCAGCAGCTACGAAACGGGACTAGCGGGAGGCAATGAGCAGTTCTTC CASSYETGLAGGNEQFF
TRBJ2-7 - - TRBV19 15 TGTGCCAGTATCCGGGCGGCCCTCCTCGGCCGCGAGCAGTACTTC CASIRAALLGREQYF
TRBJ1-1 - TRBD1 TRBV18 18 TGTGCCAGCTCACGTTCTATTCTTAGACAGGGATTGAACACTGAAGCTTTCTTT CASSRSILRQGLNTEAFF
TRBJ1-5 - TRBD1 TRBV7-9 17 TGTGCCAGCAGCCCTACACCCCAGGGGGCCCGTAATCAGCCCCAGCATTTT CASSPTPQGARNQPQHF
TRBJ2-1 - TRBD2 TRBV7-3 16 TGTGCCAGCAGCGATAGGGGCGGGCCGCGGGGGAATGAGCAGTTCTTC CASSDRGGPRGNEQFF
TRBJ2-1 - TRBD1 TRBV9 15 TGTGCCAGCAGCTTACGGACAGGCCCGTCCAATGAGCAGTTCTTC CASSLRTGPSNEQFF
TRBJ1-2 - TRBD1 TRBV29-1 13 TGCAGCGTCGCACAGGGGGCGCGGGATGGCTACACCTTC CSVAQGARDGYTF
TRBJ1-1 - - TRBV11-2 14 TGTGCCAGCAGCCCAGGGAGTAAAAACACTGAAGCTTTCTTT CASSPGSKNTEAFF
TRBJ1-4 few - TRBV5-6 14 TGTGCCAGCAGCTTACAGGGAATTAATGAAAAACTGTTTTTT CASSLQGINEKLFF
TRBJ2-7 - TRBD2 TRBV5-1 15 TGCGCCAGCAGCTTGGTGGGACTAGCGGTGGTCGAGCAGTACTTC CASSLVGLAVVEQYF
TRBJ2-5 few - TRBV30 14 TGTGCCTGGAGTGTCCGGGGCGGAGGGGAGACCCAGTACTTC CAWSVRGGGETQYF
TRBJ2-5 - - TRBV20-1 11 TGCAGTGCTAGCTGGCAAGAGACCCAGTACTTC CSASWQETQYF
TRBJ1-1 - - TRBV14 11 TGTGCCAGCAGCCAAGAGGGGCAAGCTTTCTTT CASSQEGQAFF
TRBJ2-2 - - TRBV11-1 14 TGTGCCAGCAGCTTAGAAGGATACACCGGGGAGCTGTTTTTT CASSLEGYTGELFF
TRBJ2-2 few - TRBV19 11 TGTGCCAGTGGGAACACCGGGGAGCTGTTTTTT CASGNTGELFF
TRBJ2-3 few - TRBV11-2 11 TGTGCCAGCAGAGGGACAGATACGCAGTATTTT CASRGTDTQYF
TRBJ2-3 - - TRBV5-1 13 TGCGCCAGCAGCTTGAGGGGCGGGGATACGCAGTATTTT CASSLRGGDTQYF
TRBJ1-1 - - TRBV6-5 11 TGTGCCAGCGGAGGGGCTCCTGAAGCTTTCTTT CASGGAPEAFF
TRBJ2-7 - TRBD1 TRBV29-1 17 TGCAGCGTTGGAGGGGACAGGGCAAATCCACCGACCTACGAGCAGTACTTC CSVGGDRANPPTYEQYF
TRBJ1-2 - TRBD1 TRBV27 14 TGTGCCAGCAGTCTACAGGGGGGGAACTATGGCTACACCTTC CASSLQGGNYGYTF
TRBJ1-5 - - TRBV4-1 15 TGCGCCAGCAGCCAAGAGACAGACAGCAATCAGCCCCAGCATTTT CASSQETDSNQPQHF